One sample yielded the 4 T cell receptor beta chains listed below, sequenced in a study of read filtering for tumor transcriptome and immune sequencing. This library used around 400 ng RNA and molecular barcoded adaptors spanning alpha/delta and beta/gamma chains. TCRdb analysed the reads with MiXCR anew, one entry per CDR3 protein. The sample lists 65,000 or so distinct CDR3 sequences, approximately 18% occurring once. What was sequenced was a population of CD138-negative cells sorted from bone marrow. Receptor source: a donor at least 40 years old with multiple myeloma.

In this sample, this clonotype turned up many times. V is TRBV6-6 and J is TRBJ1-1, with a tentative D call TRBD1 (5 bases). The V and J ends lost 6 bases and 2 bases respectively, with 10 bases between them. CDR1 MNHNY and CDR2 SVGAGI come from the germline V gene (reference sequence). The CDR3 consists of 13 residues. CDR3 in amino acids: CASRQDSNTEAFF. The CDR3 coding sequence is TGTGCCAGCAGACAGGACTCAAACACTGAAGCTTTCTTT.

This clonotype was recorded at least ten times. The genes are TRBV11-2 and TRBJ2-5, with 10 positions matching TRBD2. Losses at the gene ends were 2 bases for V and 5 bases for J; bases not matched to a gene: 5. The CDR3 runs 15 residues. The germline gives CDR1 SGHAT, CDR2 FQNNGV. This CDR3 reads CASSLQRGGFETQYF. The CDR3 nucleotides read TGTGCCAGCAGCTTACAGCGGGGGGGATTTGAGACCCAGTACTTC.

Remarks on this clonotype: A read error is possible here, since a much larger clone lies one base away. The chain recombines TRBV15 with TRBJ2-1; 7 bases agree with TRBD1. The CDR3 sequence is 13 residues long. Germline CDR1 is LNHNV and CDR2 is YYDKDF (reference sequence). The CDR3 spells CATSRGRGNVQFF. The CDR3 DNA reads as TGTGCCACCAGCAGAGGCAGGGGGAATGTGCAGTTCTTC.

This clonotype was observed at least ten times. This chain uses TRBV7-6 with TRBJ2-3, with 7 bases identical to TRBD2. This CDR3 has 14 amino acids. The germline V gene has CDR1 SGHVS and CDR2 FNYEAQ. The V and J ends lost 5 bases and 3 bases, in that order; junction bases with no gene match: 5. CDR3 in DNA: TGTGCCAGCAGCCATCGCGGGGGAACAGATACGCAGTATTTT. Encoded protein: CASSHRGGTDTQYF.